This entry lists 12 T cell receptor beta chains sequenced from one sample in a study of CD8 T cells in Susac syndrome. Reverse transcription of roughly 0.45 to 1 ug RNA was carried out with random hexamers. One entry per CDR3 protein results from TCRdb running MiXCR on the immunoSEQ multiplex PCR reads. The profile shows fewer than 70,000 distinct CDR3 sequences, about 95% of them singletons. Sequenced material: CD8+ T cells from PBMCs. These receptor sequences come from a human donor in good health.

The chain couples TRBV29-1 to TRBJ1-1; D is undetermined. Germline V gene sequence: CDR1 SQVTM, CDR2 ANQGSEA. This CDR3 spans 17 amino acids. Between the trimmed V and J ends, which lost 0 bases and 5 bases, there was a span of 22 bases. The CDR3 loop reads CSVEEPSVGSGHTEAFF. The DNA for the CDR3 is TGCAGCGTTGAAGAACCCTCCGTTGGATCCGGGCATACTGAAGCTTTCTTT.

The CDR3 region is CATMDKGIEQYV. CDR3 DNA sequence: TGTGCCACCATGGACAAGGGCATCGAGCAGTACGTC. The chain joins TRBV10-3 to TRBJ2-7; tentative D call: TRBD1 (5 bases). Germline CDR1 reads ENHRY; CDR2 reads SYGVKD. There are 12 residues in the CDR3. V was cut by 10 bases and J by 6 bases, with 16 bases left in between.

V and J are TRBV9 and TRBJ1-5; no firm D call. The ends were cut back, 0 bases at V and 2 bases at J, with 6 bases in the middle. Germline loops: CDR1 SGDLS, CDR2 YYNGEE. The CDR3 spans 14 residues. The CDR3 nucleotides read TGTGCCAGCAGCGTAGACGGCGGCAATCAGCCCCAGCATTTT. Protein product: CASSVDGGNQPQHF.

The chain couples TRBV28 to TRBJ2-5; 8 bases are a match to TRBD2. The CDR3 has 16 amino acids. The germline V gene has CDR1 MDHEN and CDR2 SYDVKM. The J segment lost 4 bases and the V segment lost 6 bases, leaving 13 bases of the junction unmatched. This CDR3 is CASSPPTSVLLETQYF. The CDR3 nucleotides read TGTGCCAGCAGCCCCCCGACTAGCGTCTTATTAGAGACCCAGTACTTC.

A single count supports this clonotype. The chain carries TRBV11-3 and TRBJ2-1; 9 nucleotides match TRBD2. V dropped 7 bases and J dropped 8; count of bases not matched to a gene: 6. The germline CDR1 and CDR2 sequences are SGHNT and YENEEA. The CDR3 is 13 residues long. CDR3 protein: CASTTSGDDEQFF. The CDR3 DNA reads TGTGCCAGCACGACTAGCGGTGACGATGAGCAGTTCTTC. Using reference TRBV11-3 and TRBJ2-1 for the parts outside the CDR3, the full variable domain is EAGVVQSPRYKIIEKKQPVAFWCNPISGHNTLYWYLQNLGQGPELLIRYENEEAVDDSQLPKDRFSAERLKGVDSTLKIQPAELGDSAVYLCASTTSGDDEQFFGPGTRLTVL.

V gene TRBV9 combines with J gene TRBJ2-3; D remains unclear. The CDR3 runs to 16 residues. Trimming stripped 4 bases from V and 1 base from J, with 16 bases between. Germline V CDR1 and CDR2: SGDLS, YYNGEE. CDR3 nucleotides: TGTGCCAGCAGCCCTCCCAGAAGGATGGGCACAGATACGCAGTATTTT. Residues: CASSPPRRMGTDTQYF.

The genes are TRBV29-1 and TRBJ2-1, with 9 bases identical to TRBD2. The CDR3 runs to 13 residues. Germline V gene data show CDR1 as SQVTM and CDR2 as ANQGSEA. Trimming removed 4 bases from V and 6 bases from J; junction bases left unmatched: 4. CDR3 loop: CSVVRLAVNEQFF. The CDR3 DNA sequence: TGCAGCGTTGTCCGACTAGCGGTCAATGAGCAGTTCTTC.

The chain links TRBV7-9 to TRBJ2-7; unclear D gene. The CDR3 spans 17 residues. Trimming cost V 5 bases and J 0 bases, with 20 bases left between them. Germline CDR1 reads SEHNR; CDR2 reads FQNEAQ (reference sequence). The CDR3 DNA follows: TGTGCCAGCAGCGCCCCGTGGGCACCTAAGAGCTCCTACGAGCAGTACTTC. Its translation is CASSAPWAPKSSYEQYF.

The chain couples TRBV9 to TRBJ2-3; TRBD2 matches 11 bases. With V trimmed by 2 bases and J by 2 bases, 4 bases remained unmatched. The CDR3 consists of 16 residues. The germline V gene has CDR1 SGDLS and CDR2 YYNGEE. The CDR3 reads CASSVFSGGVTDTQYF. CDR3 DNA: TGTGCCAGCAGCGTGTTTAGCGGGGGGGTCACAGATACGCAGTATTTT.

The CDR3 coding sequence is TGTGCCTGGAATGACGGTGGGAACACTGAAGCTTTCTTT. This gives the protein CAWNDGGNTEAFF. The V call is TRBV30, the J call TRBJ1-1, with no clear D. V lost 4 bases and J 1 base, leaving 10 bases between the germline ends. This CDR3 is built from 13 residues. Germline V gene sequence: CDR1 GTSNPN, CDR2 SVGIG (reference sequence).

The chain has TRBV21-1 and TRBJ2-7; the table's D call, TRBD1, has no DNA check behind it. TRBV21-1 constitutes a pseudogene. This CDR3 comprises 15 residues. The CDR3 DNA is TGTGCCAGCAGCAAAGGATGGGGGGACACCTACGAGCAGTACGTC. Its translation: CASSKGWGDTYEQYV.

The chain carries TRBV5-1 and TRBJ2-5, with D perhaps matching TRBD1 or TRBD2 (6 bases each). Germline values: CDR1 SGHRS, CDR2 YFSETQ. The V gene lost 4 bases and the J gene lost 5 bases, with 15 bases spanning the gap. The CDR3 contains 14 residues. CDR3 region: CASSPGARGETQYF. Here the CDR3 DNA reads TGCGCCAGCAGCCCGGGGGCCCGAGGGGAGACCCAGTACTTC.